This T cell receptor (beta chain) is from a study of vaccination and CD4 T cells after COVID-19. Treatment of the sample: roughly 10-day PBMC culture with coronavirus spike peptide pools or control peptides (ViraFEST assay). Before the COVID-19 pandemic (2011-2018), CD4+ T cells were obtained from the unexposed donor. Oncomine TCR Beta short-read sequencing was applied to DNA from cultured CD4+ T cells. TCRdb re-called the PCR reads through MiXCR, storing one row per CDR3 protein. The sample shows 5,000 to 7,000 distinct CDR3 sequences, around 34% of them seen only once. This clonotype was seen a handful of times. What it binds is not known. This CDR3 spans 12 amino acids. The ends were cut back, 6 bases at V and 9 bases at J, with 12 bases in the middle. CDR1 and CDR2 (germline): MNHNS, SASEGT.

V gene TRBV6-1 combines with J gene TRBJ2-1; possibly TRBD1 or TRBD2 for D (5 bases each). This clonotype was obtained from a human donor in good health. Input material: CD4+ T cells from blood, cultured in vitro. The CDR3 DNA reads as TGTGCCAGCAGCCCTACGGGGCGTGAGCAGTTCTTC. Protein sequence: CASSPTGREQFF.